The 21 T cell receptor beta chains below all came from one sample that was sequenced in a study of cytomegalovirus exposure and HLA in healthy donors. 13 Jbeta primers and 60 Vbeta primers were used for the PCR. Using immunoSEQ multiplex PCR, the repertoire was profiled, and TCRdb retains in-frame clones only, with some absent. The repertoire includes approximately 69,000 clones, 60% to 80% of them detected once, and approximately 22% sits in the top ten. Material for sequencing was PBMCs. These receptors originate from a woman between 25 and 40 years old in good health and CMV-seropositive.

This chain uses TRBV6-1 with TRBJ1-1; TRBD1 matches 7 bases. The ends lost 2 bases at V and 5 bases at J; junction bases unmatched: 2. Germline CDR1 and CDR2: MNHNS and SASEGT. The CDR3 runs 13 residues. In DNA form, the CDR3 reads TGTGCCAGCAGTGAACTGGGACAGACTGAAGCTTTCTTT. As protein: CASSELGQTEAFF.

V usage is TRBV28 and J usage is TRBJ1-1, with a possible D match to TRBD1 (6 bases). V was trimmed by 6 bases and J by 8 bases, leaving 13 bases between them. The CDR3 is made up of 12 amino acids. Per germline, CDR1 MDHEN and CDR2 SYDVKM. The CDR3 sequence: CASRSRDREAFF. For the CDR3, the DNA is TGTGCCAGCAGGTCAAGAGACAGGGAAGCTTTCTTT. The full variable domain, in which reference TRBV28 and TRBJ1-1 provide the parts outside the CDR3, is DVKVTQSSRYLVKRTGEKVFLECVQDMDHENMFWYRQDPGLGLRLIYFSYDVKMKEKGDIPEGYSVSREKKERFSLILESASTNQTSMYLCASRSRDREAFFGQGTRLTVV.

The rearrangement joins TRBV18 to TRBJ2-3; 8 nucleotides line up with TRBD2. CDR3 size: 15 residues. The germline CDR1 and CDR2 sequences are KGHSH and LQKENI. Unmatched junction bases numbered 6, after V lost 3 bases and J lost 4 bases. The CDR3 DNA sequence: TGTGCCAGCTCACCGAGCGGGAGTGGAGCAGATACGCAGTATTTT. It codes for CASSPSGSGADTQYF.

The rearrangement links TRBV30 to TRBJ1-1; tentatively, D is TRBD1 (5 bases). There are 14 residues in the CDR3. V lost 2 bases and J lost 1, with 11 bases in between. The germline CDR1 and CDR2 sequences are GTSNPN and SVGIG (reference sequence). CDR3 protein: CAWSPYDRNTEAFF. DNA of the CDR3: TGTGCCTGGAGTCCATATGACAGGAACACTGAAGCTTTCTTT.

The rearrangement uses TRBV2 and TRBJ1-2; possibly TRBD1 for D (5 bases). CDR3 length equals 16 residues. The V gene lost 4 bases and the J gene lost 3 bases, with 18 bases spanning the gap. Germline CDR1 is SNHLY and CDR2 is FYNNEI. The CDR3 region is CASSAGGAFGDYGYTF. The CDR3 nucleotides read TGTGCCAGCAGTGCTGGTGGGGCATTTGGGGACTATGGCTACACCTTC.

This clone was seen only a few times. V is TRBV19 and J is TRBJ1-4, with D perhaps TRBD1 (5 bases). The length of the CDR3 is 15 residues. The germline V and J ends were trimmed by 3 bases and 0 bases, with 8 bases remaining between them. CDR1 is LNHDA, CDR2 SQIVND, per germline (reference sequence). DNA for the CDR3: TGTGCCAGTAGTATGAGGACATCAACTAATGAAAAACTGTTTTTT. It yields the protein CASSMRTSTNEKLFF.

The chain employs TRBV7-8 and TRBJ1-1; tentative D call: TRBD1 (6 bases). Trimming took off 2 bases at V and 4 bases at J, with 11 bases between the two ends. The CDR3 is 14 amino acids. The germline CDR1 and CDR2 sequences are SGHVS and FQNEAQ. As DNA, the CDR3 is TGTGCCAGCAGCTTACGTGTACAGGGCACTGAAGCTTTCTTT. This codes for CASSLRVQGTEAFF.

The CDR3 here is CASKNRDSFYEQYF. CDR3 coding DNA: TGTGCCTCTAAAAACCGGGACAGCTTCTACGAGCAGTACTTC. J is TRBJ2-7 and V is TRBV10-3; TRBD1 agrees at 7 bases. Germline CDR1 and CDR2: ENHRY and SYGVKD. V trimming: 11 bases; J trimming: 3 bases; junction bases outside the gene matches: 13. The CDR3 loop spans 14 amino acids.

This clone was recorded only once. The chain carries TRBV13 and TRBJ1-2; possible D gene TRBD1, 5 bases. Germline CDR1 and CDR2: PRHDT and FYEKMQ (reference sequence). The V gene lost 5 bases and the J gene lost 3 bases, with 16 bases spanning the gap. The CDR3 length is 15 residues. The CDR3 DNA follows: TGTGCCAGCAGCCTACCCTCGGGGGTTGACTATGGCTACACCTTC. It yields the protein CASSLPSGVDYGYTF.

V and J are TRBV6-1 and TRBJ1-3, with a possible D match to TRBD1 (6 bases). Per germline, CDR1 MNHNS and CDR2 SASEGT. The CDR3 is 15 amino acids. V lost 7 bases, J lost 5 bases, and 18 bases lay in between. The CDR3 DNA follows: TGTGCCAGCACCCACGATATACAGGGACGAAACACCATATATTTT. It is translated as CASTHDIQGRNTIYF.

The chain is built from TRBV7-9 and TRBJ2-7; 11 nucleotides agree with TRBD1. J gave up 7 bases and V 4 bases, and 6 bases lay outside the gene matches. The CDR3 runs to 14 residues. Per germline, CDR1 SEHNR and CDR2 FQNEAQ (reference sequence). The CDR3 is CASSSGQGAREQYF. CDR3 DNA sequence: TGTGCCAGCAGCTCCGGACAGGGGGCGCGGGAGCAGTACTTC.

The chain has TRBV4-1 and TRBJ1-2, with D unclear. With 4 bases removed from V and 9 bases from J, the gap between germline ends came to 18 bases. CDR1 and CDR2 (germline): MGHRA, YSYEKL. The CDR3 consists of 14 residues. For the CDR3, the DNA is TGCGCCAGCAGCCTCCAGACCCTTCGAGGGAGCTACACCTTC. Residues: CASSLQTLRGSYTF.

This clone was seen a handful of times. The chain recombines TRBV19 with TRBJ1-1; a possible D gene is TRBD1 (6 bases). The germline V and J ends were trimmed by 9 bases and 3 bases, with 17 bases remaining between them. The CDR3 sequence is 14 residues long. CDR1 is LNHDA and CDR2 is SQIVND in the germline V gene (reference sequence). DNA for the CDR3: TGTGCCAGCAAACACAGGGTGCACGACACTGAAGCTTTCTTT. Amino acid sequence: CASKHRVHDTEAFF. The full variable domain, with the rest looked up from reference TRBV19 and TRBJ1-1, is DGGITQSPKYLFRKEGQNVTLSCEQNLNHDAMYWYRQDPGQGLRLIYYSQIVNDFQKGDIAEGYSVSREKKESFPLTVTSAQKNPTAFYLCASKHRVHDTEAFFGQGTRLTVV.

The chain uses TRBV2 and TRBJ2-1; possible D gene TRBD2, 6 bases. V was pared by 2 bases and J by 6 bases, with 11 bases between. The CDR3 spans 14 residues. Germline lookup yields CDR1 SNHLY and CDR2 FYNNEI. CDR3 DNA: TGTGCCAGCAGTGAAAAAGTTAGCGGCAATGAGCAGTTCTTC. Translation: CASSEKVSGNEQFF.

In this sample, this clone turned up a few times. The chain is built from TRBV7-3 and TRBJ2-2, with D perhaps matching TRBD2 (5 bases). The CDR3 contains 13 residues. Trimming pared 8 bases from V and 7 bases from J, leaving 14 bases between. Per germline, CDR1 SGHTA and CDR2 FQGTGA. CDR3 in DNA: TGTGCCAGCGGAAAAGGGAGTTACGGGGAGCTGTTTTTT. It translates to CASGKGSYGELFF.

In DNA, the CDR3 is TGTGCCAGTACCAAGACTGAACTGAACACTGAAGCTTTCTTT. This encodes CASTKTELNTEAFF. This sequence joins TRBV19 and TRBJ1-1, with no clear D. Germline V gene data show CDR1 as LNHDA and CDR2 as SQIVND (reference sequence). V lost 7 bases, J lost 0 bases, and 12 bases lay in between. The CDR3 sequence is 14 residues long. Full variable domain (remainder filled in from reference TRBV19 and TRBJ1-1): DGGITQSPKYLFRKEGQNVTLSCEQNLNHDAMYWYRQDPGQGLRLIYYSQIVNDFQKGDIAEGYSVSREKKESFPLTVTSAQKNPTAFYLCASTKTELNTEAFFGQGTRLTVV.

The chain carries TRBV2 and TRBJ2-1; D is perhaps TRBD1 (6 bases). The CDR3 length is 12 residues. Trimming pared 4 bases from V and 8 bases from J, leaving 9 bases between. Germline V CDR1 and CDR2: SNHLY, FYNNEI. This CDR3 reads CASSGEGDEQFF. The CDR3 bases are TGTGCCAGCAGTGGCGAGGGGGATGAGCAGTTCTTC.

The chain combines TRBV6-6 with TRBJ2-3, with D possibly being TRBD2 (5 bases). The V end was cut by 6 bases, the J end by 9 bases, with 13 bases between. The CDR3 runs to 12 residues. The germline CDR1 and CDR2 sequences are MNHNY and SVGAGI (reference sequence). For the CDR3, the DNA is TGTGCCAGCAGCCCACTGGGAGCCACGCAGTATTTT. As protein: CASSPLGATQYF.

The chain recombines TRBV29-1 with TRBJ2-7; D is possibly TRBD1 (6 bases). The germline gives CDR1 SQVTM, CDR2 ANQGSEA. The CDR3 consists of 13 residues. V was cut by 6 bases and J by 6 bases, with 18 bases left in between. The CDR3 region is CSVPGQGIGEQYF. The CDR3 nucleotides are TGCAGCGTCCCTGGGCAGGGGATAGGCGAGCAGTACTTC.

V and J are TRBV7-2 and TRBJ2-7, with 7 nucleotides matching TRBD1. Germline CDR1 SGHTA, CDR2 FQGNSA. V was pared by 1 base and J by 5 bases, with 5 bases of the junction left unmatched. There are 14 residues in the CDR3. The CDR3 loop is CASSLGPRGNEQYF. The CDR3 DNA reads TGTGCCAGCAGCTTAGGGCCCAGGGGGAACGAGCAGTACTTC. The full variable domain, its missing parts supplied by reference TRBV7-2 and TRBJ2-7, is GAGVSQSPSNKVTEKGKDVELRCDPISGHTALYWYRQSLGQGLEFLIYFQGNSAPDKSGLPSDRFSAERTGGSVSTLTIQRTQQEDSAVYLCASSLGPRGNEQYFGPGTRLTVT.

The chain uses TRBV6-5 and TRBJ1-5, with D unresolved. V was trimmed by 0 bases and J by 3 bases, leaving 6 bases between them. CDR1 is MNHEY and CDR2 is SVGAGI in the germline V gene. This CDR3 comprises 14 residues. DNA for the CDR3: TGTGCCAGCAGTTACTCCGGGTACAATCAGCCCCAGCATTTT. Its translation is CASSYSGYNQPQHF.